A selection of T cell receptor beta chains follows, all from one sample in a study of blood T cells in healthy people across ages. TCRdb called the 5' RACE reads again in MiXCR, with one record for every CDR3 protein. This sample has around 1,500,000 distinct CDR3 sequences, with around 39% found just once. The sample consisted of blood. These receptors were collected from a woman under 30 in good health. Each CDR3 is given with its conserved first and last residue. Each record gives: V gene, clone size, D gene, CDR3 length, J gene, CDR3 DNA, CDR3 protein. The D gene is left open where the match is weak. The size field is filled for only some rows; it gives once, few, many or a size class.

>TRBV12-3/TRBV12-4|NA|NA|14|TRBJ1-2
TGTGCCAGCAGTTCATCCTCAGGGACTTATGGCTACACCTTC
CASSSSSGTYGYTF
>TRBV5-1|NA|TRBD2|17|TRBJ2-5
TGCGCCAGCAGCTTGGCTAGGCTAGCGGCCTACCAAGAGACCCAGTACTTC
CASSLARLAAYQETQYF
>TRBV7-8|few|TRBD1|15|TRBJ2-7
TGTGCCAGCAGCTTCAGCGCCGGGACAGGTTACGAGCAGTACTTC
CASSFSAGTGYEQYF
>TRBV15|NA|NA|13|TRBJ1-4
TGTGCCACCAGCCAAGAGATACTAGAAAAACTGTTTTTT
CATSQEILEKLFF
>TRBV12-3/TRBV12-4|few|NA|12|TRBJ1-1
TGTGCCAGCAGTCCCCCGGGCGCCAAGGCTTTCTTT
CASSPPGAKAFF
>TRBV20-1|NA|TRBD2|12|TRBJ2-1
TGCAGTGCGATGCCGCGGGAGATAGAGCAGTTCTTC
CSAMPREIEQFF
>TRBV7-2|NA|TRBD1|15|TRBJ2-1
TGTGCCAGCAGGCACGGACAGGGGGCGCGAAATGAGCAGTTCTTC
CASRHGQGARNEQFF
>TRBV29-1|few|NA|15|TRBJ2-3
TGCAGCGTTGAAGATATTCGAGGCTTCACAGATACGCAGTATTTT
CSVEDIRGFTDTQYF
>TRBV7-8|NA|NA|15|TRBJ2-5
TGTGCCAGCAGCGACCCTAGACAAGCCCAAGAGACCCAGTACTTC
CASSDPRQAQETQYF
>TRBV20-1|NA|NA|10|TRBJ2-7
TGCAGTGCCACACTAGTAACGCAGTACTTC
CSATLVTQYF
>TRBV14|few|TRBD2|15|TRBJ2-1
TGTGCCAGCAGCCCGTCCAGCGGGGGTTGGGATGAGCAGTTCTTC
CASSPSSGGWDEQFF
>TRBV5-1|NA|NA|14|TRBJ2-7
TGCGCCAGCAGCTTGGAGGCTAGAATTTACGAGCAGTACTTC
CASSLEARIYEQYF
>TRBV11-2|many|NA|18|TRBJ2-5
TGTGCCAGCAGCCGAACCCATCAGGGGACTTTGTACCAAGAGACCCAGTACTTC
CASSRTHQGTLYQETQYF
>TRBV10-3|few|TRBD2|21|TRBJ2-1
TGTGCCATCAGTGAGTCTATGGGGTTACTAGCGGGAGGAAACACCTACAATGAGCAGTTCTTC
CAISESMGLLAGGNTYNEQFF
>TRBV5-1|few|TRBD2|15|TRBJ2-1
TGCGCCAGCAGCTTGGGACTAGCGGACCACAATGAGCAGTTCTTC
CASSLGLADHNEQFF
>TRBV28|few|TRBD1|15|TRBJ2-7
TGTGCCAGCAGTTTATCCCGGACAGGCTCCTACGAGCAGTACTTC
CASSLSRTGSYEQYF
>TRBV2|few|NA|14|TRBJ2-1
TGTGCCAGCACGTGGGCTTCCCTTTACAATGAGCAGTTCTTC
CASTWASLYNEQFF
>TRBV27|few|TRBD1|14|TRBJ1-2
TGTGCCAGCAGTCCCACGACAGGGCTCTGGGGCTACACCTTC
CASSPTTGLWGYTF
>TRBV4-1|NA|NA|14|TRBJ1-1
TGCGCCAGCAGCCAACCGAGGCAGGGTCCTGAAGCTTTCTTT
CASSQPRQGPEAFF
>TRBV15|NA|TRBD1|15|TRBJ2-7
TGTGCCACCAGCAACCGGGACAGGGCTTACAATGAGCAGTACTTC
CATSNRDRAYNEQYF
>TRBV10-2|NA|TRBD1|15|TRBJ1-2
TGCGCCAGCAGTTCTACAGGGGGCTTTGGCTATGGCTACACCTTC
CASSSTGGFGYGYTF
>TRBV10-3|NA|TRBD2|15|TRBJ2-7
TGTGCCATCAGTGAATCTGAGGGAGGGCTTTACGAGCAGTACTTC
CAISESEGGLYEQYF
>TRBV7-9|NA|TRBD2|15|TRBJ2-3
TGTGCCAGCAGCCGTCTTAGCGGGGCAACAGATACGCAGTATTTT
CASSRLSGATDTQYF
>TRBV24-1|few|NA|18|TRBJ2-3
TGTGCCACCAGTGATTTCACGGGAACCGGGACGGGCACAGATACGCAGTATTTT
CATSDFTGTGTGTDTQYF
>TRBV11-2|NA|NA|16|TRBJ2-3
TGTGCCAGCAGCACTCCGACGGACATGGTTGAAGATACGCAGTATTTT
CASSTPTDMVEDTQYF
>TRBV4-1|many|NA|13|TRBJ2-3
TGCGCCAGCAGCCAAGTAGGGGGGGATACGCAGTATTTT
CASSQVGGDTQYF
>TRBV7-2|NA|TRBD2|14|TRBJ2-5
TGTGCCAGCAGTTCGACTAGCGCTTACAATGAGCAGTACTTC
CASSSTSAYNEQYF
>TRBV7-9|NA|TRBD1|15|TRBJ1-2
TGTGCCAGTACGCCGGGACAGGCGTTAGACTATGGCTACACCTTC
CASTPGQALDYGYTF
>TRBV20-1|NA|TRBD1|15|TRBJ2-3
TGCAGTGCTAGAGATGGACAGGGGGACACAGATACGCAGTATTTT
CSARDGQGDTDTQYF
>TRBV29-1|NA|TRBD1|14|TRBJ2-7
TGCAGCGTCAAAAGACAGGGGAGCTCCTACGAGCAGTACTTC
CSVKRQGSSYEQYF
>TRBV7-6|NA|TRBD1|17|TRBJ2-7
TGTGCCAGCAGTCTCTCGACTGGGACAGGGACCTTCTACGAGCAGTACTTC
CASSLSTGTGTFYEQYF
>TRBV7-2|few|TRBD2|17|TRBJ2-3
TGTGCCAGCAGCTTGGGGAGGGCGGGAGTTCTCACAGATACGCAGTATTTT
CASSLGRAGVLTDTQYF
>TRBV7-8|NA|TRBD2|14|TRBJ2-1
TGTGCCAGCAGCCCTGGGACTAGCGGGGGATCGGCGTTCTTC
CASSPGTSGGSAFF
>TRBV6-1|NA|NA|17|TRBJ1-2
TGTGCCAGCAGGGCCCGCCCAGGGACGGAGGCGTCCTATGGCTACACCTTC
CASRARPGTEASYGYTF
>TRBV4-1|NA|TRBD1|14|TRBJ1-1
TGCACCAGCAGCTCGGACAGGGTGAACACTGAAGCTTTCTTT
CTSSSDRVNTEAFF